These T cell receptor beta chains were read from a single sample in a study of CD8 T cells in ankylosing spondylitis. TCRdb itself ran the 5' RACE reads through MiXCR, one entry per CDR3 protein. This sample has 250,000 to 300,000 distinct CDR3 sequences, with under 20% found just once. Input material: blood, either unsorted or a sorted T cell fraction (not recorded which). All receptors derive from a male donor with ankylosing spondylitis or in good health (not recorded which). CDR3s include the opening cysteine and the closing phenylalanine or tryptophan. The order of the fields is clone size, V gene, D gene, J gene, CDR3 DNA, CDR3 protein. A D gene is named only where the DNA matches it firmly. Rows give clone size only sometimes, using once, few, many, or a class for an expanded clone.

abundance: .
v_gene: TRBV28
d_gene: TRBD2
j_gene: TRBJ2-2
CDR3nt: TGTGCCAGCCGATATCCTAGCGGGAGGGCCATGACCGGGGAGCTGTTTTTT
CDR3aa: CASRYPSGRAMTGELFF

abundance: .
v_gene: TRBV28
d_gene: .
j_gene: TRBJ2-1
CDR3nt: TGTGCCAGCAGTTTATCGAGGAGGAATGAGCAGTTCTTC
CDR3aa: CASSLSRRNEQFF

abundance: .
v_gene: TRBV30
d_gene: TRBD2
j_gene: TRBJ2-7
CDR3nt: TGTGCCTGCCAGGGACTAGCGGGAGTTGACGAGCAGTACTTC
CDR3aa: CACQGLAGVDEQYF

abundance: .
v_gene: TRBV7-9
d_gene: .
j_gene: TRBJ2-4
CDR3nt: TGTGCCAGCAGCCCCCCTCGCCTAGCCAAAAACATTCAGTACTTC
CDR3aa: CASSPPRLAKNIQYF

abundance: few
v_gene: TRBV29-1
d_gene: TRBD2
j_gene: TRBJ2-7
CDR3nt: TGCAGCGTTGAAGGTTCTAGCGGGACTTACGAGCAGTACTTC
CDR3aa: CSVEGSSGTYEQYF

abundance: many
v_gene: TRBV5-1
d_gene: .
j_gene: TRBJ2-7
CDR3nt: TGCGCCAGCAGATGGGACACGACCTACGAGCAGTACTTC
CDR3aa: CASRWDTTYEQYF

abundance: few
v_gene: TRBV4-2
d_gene: .
j_gene: TRBJ2-7
CDR3nt: TGTGCCAGCAGCCCTCTCCAGGGCCTCTACGAGCAGTACTTC
CDR3aa: CASSPLQGLYEQYF

abundance: few
v_gene: TRBV7-2
d_gene: .
j_gene: TRBJ2-7
CDR3nt: TGTGCCAGCAGCTCAGACCCGACCTACGAGCAGTACTTC
CDR3aa: CASSSDPTYEQYF

abundance: few
v_gene: TRBV29-1
d_gene: .
j_gene: TRBJ2-3
CDR3nt: TGCAGCGTTGAAGATCGTAGCTGGGGGACTAGCACAGATACGCAGTATTTT
CDR3aa: CSVEDRSWGTSTDTQYF

abundance: .
v_gene: TRBV12-5
d_gene: .
j_gene: TRBJ2-1
CDR3nt: TGTGCTAGTGGTCCGCCAGACAGGAATCATGAGCAGTTCTTC
CDR3aa: CASGPPDRNHEQFF

abundance: .
v_gene: TRBV21-1
d_gene: .
j_gene: TRBJ2-1
CDR3nt: TGTGCCAGCAGCGGCCGGGACCCGGACAACAATGAGCAGTTCTTC
CDR3aa: CASSGRDPDNNEQFF

abundance: few
v_gene: TRBV7-6
d_gene: .
j_gene: TRBJ1-1
CDR3nt: TGTGCCAGCAGCTTAGTTGGAGCGAGGTACACTGAAGCTTTCTTT
CDR3aa: CASSLVGARYTEAFF

abundance: .
v_gene: TRBV7-3
d_gene: TRBD2
j_gene: TRBJ2-1
CDR3nt: TGTGCCAGCAGCAAAGGGACTAGCGGGATCGATGAGCAGTTCTTC
CDR3aa: CASSKGTSGIDEQFF

abundance: few
v_gene: TRBV11-2
d_gene: TRBD2
j_gene: TRBJ2-2
CDR3nt: TGTGCCAGCAGCCCTGGTGGACTAGCGAACACCGGGGAGCTGTTTTTT
CDR3aa: CASSPGGLANTGELFF

abundance: .
v_gene: TRBV29-1
d_gene: .
j_gene: TRBJ2-7
CDR3nt: TGCAGCGTTGAAATGTGGGAGGATAGCTACGAGCAGTACTTC
CDR3aa: CSVEMWEDSYEQYF

abundance: .
v_gene: TRBV12-3/TRBV12-4
d_gene: TRBD2
j_gene: TRBJ2-5
CDR3nt: TGTGCCAGCAGCCTTGGGACTAGCGGGAGGTCCCAAGAGACCCAGTACTTC
CDR3aa: CASSLGTSGRSQETQYF

abundance: .
v_gene: TRBV10-3
d_gene: TRBD2
j_gene: TRBJ2-1
CDR3nt: TGTGCCATCAGTGAGTCGGGGGGAGGGTACAATGAGCAGTTCTTC
CDR3aa: CAISESGGGYNEQFF

abundance: few
v_gene: TRBV19
d_gene: TRBD2
j_gene: TRBJ2-7
CDR3nt: TGTGCCAGTAGTACGGGACTAGCGCCTTCCTACGAGCAGTACTTC
CDR3aa: CASSTGLAPSYEQYF

abundance: .
v_gene: TRBV6-1
d_gene: .
j_gene: TRBJ2-5
CDR3nt: TGTGCCAGCAGAATTGTGGGACTTCAAGAGACCCAGTACTTC
CDR3aa: CASRIVGLQETQYF

abundance: many
v_gene: TRBV27
d_gene: .
j_gene: TRBJ2-1
CDR3nt: TGTGCCAGCAGTTGGACCCCGGGGAGCAATGAGCAGTTCTTC
CDR3aa: CASSWTPGSNEQFF

abundance: few
v_gene: TRBV5-1
d_gene: TRBD2
j_gene: TRBJ2-1
CDR3nt: TGCGCCAGCAGCTTGGAAGGCGGGAGGTACAATGAGCAGTTCTTC
CDR3aa: CASSLEGGRYNEQFF

abundance: few
v_gene: TRBV12-3/TRBV12-4
d_gene: .
j_gene: TRBJ2-4
CDR3nt: TGTGCCAGCAGCCCCCCGGGACAAGTAGCCAAAAACATTCAGTACTTC
CDR3aa: CASSPPGQVAKNIQYF

abundance: few
v_gene: TRBV29-1
d_gene: .
j_gene: TRBJ2-1
CDR3nt: TGCAGCGTGCGGACTTTCAATGAGCAGTTCTTC
CDR3aa: CSVRTFNEQFF

abundance: .
v_gene: TRBV12-3/TRBV12-4
d_gene: .
j_gene: TRBJ1-2
CDR3nt: TGTGCCAGCAGTTTACAGAATAACTATGGCTACACCTTC
CDR3aa: CASSLQNNYGYTF

abundance: many
v_gene: TRBV12-3/TRBV12-4
d_gene: TRBD2
j_gene: TRBJ2-1
CDR3nt: TGTGCCAGCAGGGCGGGACTAGCGGGAATCCCAAGTCCCTACAATGAGCAGTTCTTC
CDR3aa: CASRAGLAGIPSPYNEQFF

abundance: few
v_gene: TRBV11-2
d_gene: TRBD2
j_gene: TRBJ2-3
CDR3nt: TGTGCCAGCAGCTTAGAAGGGCTAGCGGGAGCGGATACGCAGTATTTT
CDR3aa: CASSLEGLAGADTQYF

abundance: few
v_gene: TRBV19
d_gene: .
j_gene: TRBJ2-7
CDR3nt: TGTGCCAGTAGTATATCTCCGGGGGCCTACGAGCAGTACTTC
CDR3aa: CASSISPGAYEQYF

abundance: many
v_gene: TRBV6-5
d_gene: .
j_gene: TRBJ1-6
CDR3nt: TGTGCCAGCAGTTACTCACAAAGGGATTCACCCCTCCACTTT
CDR3aa: CASSYSQRDSPLHF

abundance: few
v_gene: TRBV28
d_gene: TRBD1
j_gene: TRBJ2-7
CDR3nt: TGTGCCAGCAGTTTACCCGGACAGGGAACCTCTCTCTCGTACGAGCAGTACTTC
CDR3aa: CASSLPGQGTSLSYEQYF

abundance: many
v_gene: TRBV5-1
d_gene: TRBD2
j_gene: TRBJ2-7
CDR3nt: TGCGCCAGCAGCTTGACTAGCGGAGGGTACGAGCAGTACTTC
CDR3aa: CASSLTSGGYEQYF

abundance: .
v_gene: TRBV9
d_gene: .
j_gene: TRBJ1-1
CDR3nt: TGTGCCAGCAGCTTTGGGCGGGGGGACATGAACACTGAAGCTTTCTTT
CDR3aa: CASSFGRGDMNTEAFF

abundance: .
v_gene: TRBV28
d_gene: TRBD2
j_gene: TRBJ2-3
CDR3nt: TGTGCCAGCACCGAGGGACTAGCGGGACCAAATACGCAGTATTTT
CDR3aa: CASTEGLAGPNTQYF

abundance: few
v_gene: TRBV14
d_gene: .
j_gene: TRBJ2-3
CDR3nt: TGTGCCAGCAGCCCACCGGGGGATACGCAGTATTTT
CDR3aa: CASSPPGDTQYF

abundance: .
v_gene: TRBV9
d_gene: TRBD1
j_gene: TRBJ2-2
CDR3nt: TGTGCCAGCAGCGTAGGTCAAACAGGGGGCTACACCGGGGAGCTGCTTTTT
CDR3aa: CASSVGQTGGYTGELLF

abundance: .
v_gene: TRBV29-1
d_gene: .
j_gene: TRBJ2-5
CDR3nt: TGCAGCGTTGATTCGGACAACCATCAAGAGGCCCAGTACTTC
CDR3aa: CSVDSDNHQEAQYF

abundance: many
v_gene: TRBV24-1
d_gene: .
j_gene: TRBJ2-3
CDR3nt: TGTGCCACCAGTGAATGGCCCACTAACACAGATACGCAGTATTTT
CDR3aa: CATSEWPTNTDTQYF

abundance: .
v_gene: TRBV27
d_gene: .
j_gene: TRBJ1-5
CDR3nt: TGTGCCAGCAGCGTAATCGGGGGAGGTCAGCCCCAGCATTTT
CDR3aa: CASSVIGGGQPQHF

abundance: many
v_gene: TRBV27
d_gene: .
j_gene: TRBJ1-1
CDR3nt: TGTGCCAGCAGCCTTTCCCCGAACACTGAAGCTTTCTTT
CDR3aa: CASSLSPNTEAFF

abundance: .
v_gene: TRBV4-1
d_gene: .
j_gene: TRBJ2-1
CDR3nt: TGCGCCAGCAGCCAAGACTCTTCGGGCGGCAATGAGCAGTTCTTC
CDR3aa: CASSQDSSGGNEQFF

abundance: many
v_gene: TRBV7-9
d_gene: .
j_gene: TRBJ1-1
CDR3nt: TGTGCCAGCAGCTTAGACACTGAAGCTTTCTTT
CDR3aa: CASSLDTEAFF